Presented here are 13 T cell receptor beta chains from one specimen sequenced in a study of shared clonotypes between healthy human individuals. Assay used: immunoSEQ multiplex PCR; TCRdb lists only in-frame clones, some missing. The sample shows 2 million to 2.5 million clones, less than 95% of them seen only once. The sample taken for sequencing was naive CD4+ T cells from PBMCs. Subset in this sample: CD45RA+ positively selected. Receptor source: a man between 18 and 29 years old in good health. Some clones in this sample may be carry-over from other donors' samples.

The CDR3 sequence: CASSLLSQGTQYF. The DNA for the CDR3 is TGTGCCAGCAGCTTGTTAAGCCAGGGTACGCAGTATTTT. This chain joins TRBV5-4 and TRBJ2-3; TRBD1 might be the D (5 bases). The germline V gene has CDR1 SGHNT and CDR2 YYREEE (reference sequence). Trimming left V 1 base short and J 8 bases short, with 11 bases between. The CDR3 is 13 residues long.

CDR3 sequence: CASSQVSSGRGGTGELFF. CDR3 DNA: TGCGCCAGCAGCCAAGTCTCTAGCGGGAGGGGTGGCACCGGGGAGCTGTTTTTT. The genes are TRBV4-1 and TRBJ2-2; TRBD2 aligns across 12 bases. With 1 base clipped from V and 4 bases from J, the junction kept 7 bases outside the gene matches. This CDR3 has 18 residues. Germline V CDR1 and CDR2: MGHRA, YSYEKL.

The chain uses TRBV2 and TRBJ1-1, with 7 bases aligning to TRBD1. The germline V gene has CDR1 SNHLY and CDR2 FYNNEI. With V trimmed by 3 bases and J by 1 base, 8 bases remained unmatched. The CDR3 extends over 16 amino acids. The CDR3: CASSEIQGMTNTEAFF. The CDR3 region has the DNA TGTGCCAGCAGTGAGATACAGGGGATGACGAACACTGAAGCTTTCTTT.

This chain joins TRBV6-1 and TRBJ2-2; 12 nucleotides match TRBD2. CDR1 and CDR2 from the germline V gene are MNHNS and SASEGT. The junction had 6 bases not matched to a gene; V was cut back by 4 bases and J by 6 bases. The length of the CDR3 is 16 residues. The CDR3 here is CASSALAGGPAGELFF. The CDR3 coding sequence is TGTGCCAGCAGTGCCCTAGCGGGAGGGCCTGCCGGGGAGCTGTTTTTT.

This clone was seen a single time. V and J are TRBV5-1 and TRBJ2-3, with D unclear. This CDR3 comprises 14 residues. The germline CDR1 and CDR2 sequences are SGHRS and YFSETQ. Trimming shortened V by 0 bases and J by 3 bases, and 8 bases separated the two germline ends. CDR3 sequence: CASSLGPNTDTQYF. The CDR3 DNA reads TGCGCCAGCAGCTTGGGGCCTAATACAGATACGCAGTATTTT.

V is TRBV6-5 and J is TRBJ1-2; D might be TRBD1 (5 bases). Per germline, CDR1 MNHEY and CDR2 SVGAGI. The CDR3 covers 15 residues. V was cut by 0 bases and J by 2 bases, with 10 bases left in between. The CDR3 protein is CASSYSGQLNYGYTF. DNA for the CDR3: TGTGCCAGCAGTTACTCGGGGCAGCTCAACTATGGCTACACCTTC.

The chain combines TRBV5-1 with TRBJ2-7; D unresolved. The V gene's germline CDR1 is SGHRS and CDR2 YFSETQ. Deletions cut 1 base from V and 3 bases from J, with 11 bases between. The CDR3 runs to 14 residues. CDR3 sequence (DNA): TGCGCCAGCAGCTTGCAGACACTAAGCTACGAGCAGTACTTC. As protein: CASSLQTLSYEQYF.

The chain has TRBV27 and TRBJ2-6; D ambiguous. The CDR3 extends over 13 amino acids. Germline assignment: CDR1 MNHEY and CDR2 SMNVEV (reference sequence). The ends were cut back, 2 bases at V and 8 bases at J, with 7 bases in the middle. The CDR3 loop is CASSLQVTNVLTF. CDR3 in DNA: TGTGCCAGCAGTTTACAGGTAACCAACGTCCTGACTTTC.

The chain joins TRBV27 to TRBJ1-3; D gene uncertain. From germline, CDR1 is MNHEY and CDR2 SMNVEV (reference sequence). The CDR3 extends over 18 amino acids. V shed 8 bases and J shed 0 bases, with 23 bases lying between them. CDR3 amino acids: CASPNLAVRSYSGNTIYF. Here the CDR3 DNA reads TGTGCCAGCCCTAACCTCGCAGTAAGGTCATACTCTGGAAACACCATATATTTT.

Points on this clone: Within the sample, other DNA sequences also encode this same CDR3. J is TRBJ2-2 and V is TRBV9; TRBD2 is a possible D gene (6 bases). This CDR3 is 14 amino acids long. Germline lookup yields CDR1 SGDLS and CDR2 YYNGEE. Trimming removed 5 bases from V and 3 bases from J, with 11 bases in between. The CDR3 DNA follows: TGTGCCAGCAGTGGTGCGGGGTACACCGGGGAGCTGTTTTTT. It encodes CASSGAGYTGELFF.

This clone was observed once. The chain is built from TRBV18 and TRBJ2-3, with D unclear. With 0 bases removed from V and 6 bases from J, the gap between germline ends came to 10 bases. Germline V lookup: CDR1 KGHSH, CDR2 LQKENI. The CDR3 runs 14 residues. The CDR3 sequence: CASSPPNGPDTQYF. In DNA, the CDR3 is TGTGCCAGCTCACCACCGAATGGACCTGATACGCAGTATTTT.

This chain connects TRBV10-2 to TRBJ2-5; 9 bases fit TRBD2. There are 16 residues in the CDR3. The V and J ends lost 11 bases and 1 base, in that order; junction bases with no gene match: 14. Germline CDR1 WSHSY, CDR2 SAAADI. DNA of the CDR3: TGCGCCTGCTCCCGGGGAGCGGGAGGTCCCCAAGAGACCCAGTACTTC. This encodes CACSRGAGGPQETQYF.

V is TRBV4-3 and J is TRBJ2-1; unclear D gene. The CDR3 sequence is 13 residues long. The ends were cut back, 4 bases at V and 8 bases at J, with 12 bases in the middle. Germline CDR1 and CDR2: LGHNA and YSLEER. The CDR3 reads CASSLLVRDEQFF. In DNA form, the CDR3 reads TGCGCCAGCAGCCTCCTGGTGCGCGATGAGCAGTTCTTC.